Sequencing of this TCR beta chain was carried out in a study of blood T cell repertoires in COVID-19. At the level of the study: The study drew acute and convalescent COVID-19 samples from the United States, Italy and Spain.

The V end lost 5 bases, the J end lost 2 bases, and 12 bases lay between the germline ends. Germline loops: CDR1 SEHNR, CDR2 FQNEAQ (reference sequence). The CDR3 consists of 14 residues. Authors' data handling: How many nucleated cells were present was estimated from reference gene primer amplification. Using immunoSEQ multiplex PCR, the repertoire was profiled, and TCRdb retains in-frame clones only, with some absent. The D gene and trimming were derived from the DNA, and the V and J assignments and clone size from that table. The table has some 300,000 clones, just under 90% seen once. The study drew participants aged about 18 to 95 years from approximately 23 US areas.

The TCR originated in a woman in her fifties or sixties who had been exposed to COVID-19. This chain joins TRBV7-9 and TRBJ1-2, with D perhaps TRBD1 (5 bases). The material sequenced was PBMCs or T cells enriched from blood (not recorded which). CDR3 bases: TGTGCCAGCAGCCTCCTTCCAGGGAACTATGGCTACACCTTC. Its translation is CASSLLPGNYGYTF.